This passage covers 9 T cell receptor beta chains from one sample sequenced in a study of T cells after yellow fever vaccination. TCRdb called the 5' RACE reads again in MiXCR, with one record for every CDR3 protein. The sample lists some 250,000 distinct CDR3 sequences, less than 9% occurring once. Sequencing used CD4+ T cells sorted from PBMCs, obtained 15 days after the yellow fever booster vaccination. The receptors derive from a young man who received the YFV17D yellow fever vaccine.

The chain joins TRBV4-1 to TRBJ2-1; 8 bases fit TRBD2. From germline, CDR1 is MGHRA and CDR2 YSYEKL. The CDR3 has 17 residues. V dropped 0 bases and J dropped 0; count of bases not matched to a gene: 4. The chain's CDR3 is CASSQDQSGSSYNEQFF. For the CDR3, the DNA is TGCGCCAGCAGCCAAGATCAGAGCGGGAGCTCCTACAATGAGCAGTTCTTC.

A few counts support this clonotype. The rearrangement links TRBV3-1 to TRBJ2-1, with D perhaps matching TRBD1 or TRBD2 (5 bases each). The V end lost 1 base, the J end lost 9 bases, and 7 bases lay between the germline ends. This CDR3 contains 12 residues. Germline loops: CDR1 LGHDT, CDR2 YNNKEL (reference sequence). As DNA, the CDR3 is TGTGCCAGCAGCCAAGCTGGGGGTGAGCAGTTCTTC. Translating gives CASSQAGGEQFF.

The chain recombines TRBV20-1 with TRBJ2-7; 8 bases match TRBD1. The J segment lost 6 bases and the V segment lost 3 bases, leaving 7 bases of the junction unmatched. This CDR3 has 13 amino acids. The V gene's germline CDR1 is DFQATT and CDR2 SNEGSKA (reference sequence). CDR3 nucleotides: TGCAGTGCTAGGGACAGGGCGAGGCTCGAGCAGTACTTC. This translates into CSARDRARLEQYF.

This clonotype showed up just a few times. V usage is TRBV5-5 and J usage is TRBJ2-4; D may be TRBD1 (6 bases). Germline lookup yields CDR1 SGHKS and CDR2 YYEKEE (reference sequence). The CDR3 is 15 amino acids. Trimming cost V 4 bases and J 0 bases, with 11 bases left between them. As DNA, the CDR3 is TGTGCCAGCAGCGGGACACAACTAGCCAAAAACATTCAGTACTTC. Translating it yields CASSGTQLAKNIQYF.

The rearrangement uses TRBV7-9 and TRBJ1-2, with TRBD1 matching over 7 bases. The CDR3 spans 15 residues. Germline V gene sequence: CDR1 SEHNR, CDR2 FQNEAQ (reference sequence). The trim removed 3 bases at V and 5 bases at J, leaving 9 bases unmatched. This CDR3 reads CASSFGPGQSYGYTF. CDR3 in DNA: TGTGCCAGCAGCTTTGGGCCGGGACAGTCATATGGCTACACCTTC.

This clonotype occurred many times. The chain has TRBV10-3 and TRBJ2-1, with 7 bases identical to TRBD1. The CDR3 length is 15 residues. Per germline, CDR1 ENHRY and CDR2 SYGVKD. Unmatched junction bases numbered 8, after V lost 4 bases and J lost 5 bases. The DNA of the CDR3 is TGTGCCATCAGTGCACAGGGGATAGGTAACAATGAGCAGTTCTTC. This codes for CAISAQGIGNNEQFF.

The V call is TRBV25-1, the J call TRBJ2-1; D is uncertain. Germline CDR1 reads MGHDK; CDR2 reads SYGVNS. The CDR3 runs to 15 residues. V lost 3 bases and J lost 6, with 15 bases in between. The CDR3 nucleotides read TGTGCCAGCAGTGATATAAGTGAGAGGTTCAATGAGCAGTTCTTC. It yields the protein CASSDISERFNEQFF.

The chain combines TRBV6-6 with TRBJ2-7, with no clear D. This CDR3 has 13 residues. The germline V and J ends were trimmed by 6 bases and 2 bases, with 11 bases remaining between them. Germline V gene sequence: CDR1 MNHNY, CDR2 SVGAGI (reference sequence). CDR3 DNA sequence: TGTGCCAGCAGCCGGATCCAGCCCTACGAGCAGTACTTC. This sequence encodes CASSRIQPYEQYF.

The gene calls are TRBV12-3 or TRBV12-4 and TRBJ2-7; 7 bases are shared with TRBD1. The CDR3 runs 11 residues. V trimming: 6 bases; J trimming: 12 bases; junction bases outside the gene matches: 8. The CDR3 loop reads CASSGHPGGYF. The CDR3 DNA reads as TGTGCCAGCAGCGGACATCCAGGGGGGTACTTC.